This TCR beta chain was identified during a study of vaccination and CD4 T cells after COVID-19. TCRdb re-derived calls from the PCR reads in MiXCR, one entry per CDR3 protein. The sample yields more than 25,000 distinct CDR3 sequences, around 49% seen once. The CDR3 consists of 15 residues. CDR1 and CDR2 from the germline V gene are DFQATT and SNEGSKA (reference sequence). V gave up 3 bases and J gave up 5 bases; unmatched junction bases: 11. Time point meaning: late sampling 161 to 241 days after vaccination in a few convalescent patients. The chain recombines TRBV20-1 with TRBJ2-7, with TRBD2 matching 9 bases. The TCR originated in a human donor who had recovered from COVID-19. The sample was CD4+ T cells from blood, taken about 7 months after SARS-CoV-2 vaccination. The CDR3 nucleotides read TGCAGTGCTAGGTTTTTAGCGGGAGCGGGCAACGAGCAGTACTTC. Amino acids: CSARFLAGAGNEQYF.